These 2 T cell receptor beta chains were all obtained from the same sample, sequenced in a study of cytomegalovirus exposure and HLA in healthy donors. Produced via immunoSEQ multiplex PCR; TCRdb's table is partial and in-frame only. The table has fewer than 120,000 clones, 70% to 90% seen once; the top ten hold more than 1.4%. The sample comprised PBMCs. The receptors shown here come from a woman in her thirties in good health and CMV-seropositive.

This rearrangement joins TRBV7-2 to TRBJ2-2; possible D gene TRBD1, 6 bases. This CDR3 comprises 14 residues. Trimming removed 1 base at V and 4 bases at J, with 7 bases between. CDR1 SGHTA and CDR2 FQGNSA come from the germline V gene. Here the CDR3 reads CASSLGGGTGELFF. CDR3 sequence (DNA): TGTGCCAGCAGCTTAGGAGGGGGCACCGGGGAGCTGTTTTTT.

Points on this clone: The junction and the germline gene differ at one end; a read error may be behind it. The chain links TRBV30 to TRBJ1-5, with D possibly being TRBD1 (6 bases). The CDR3 contains 13 residues. Germline lookup yields CDR1 GTSNPN and CDR2 SVGIG (reference sequence). This chain's CDR3 is CAWEGGSNRPQHF. CDR3 bases: TGTGCCTGGGAAGGGGGTAGCAATCGGCCCCAGCATTTT. Filled out from reference TRBV30 and TRBJ1-5, the complete variable domain reads SQTIHQWPATLVQPVGSPLSLECTVEGTSNPNLYWYRQAAGRGLQLLFYSVGIGQISSEVPQNLSASRPQDRQFILSSKKLLLSDSGFYLCAWEGGSNRPQHFGDGTRLSIL.